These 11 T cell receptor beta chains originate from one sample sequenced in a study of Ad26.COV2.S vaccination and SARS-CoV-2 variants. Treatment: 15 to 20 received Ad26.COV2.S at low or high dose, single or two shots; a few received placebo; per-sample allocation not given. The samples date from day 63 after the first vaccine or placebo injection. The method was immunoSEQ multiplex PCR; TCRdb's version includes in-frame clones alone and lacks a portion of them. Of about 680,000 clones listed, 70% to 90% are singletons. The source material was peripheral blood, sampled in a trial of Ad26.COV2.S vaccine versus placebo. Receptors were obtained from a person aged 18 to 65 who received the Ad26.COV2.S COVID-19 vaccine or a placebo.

The CDR3 DNA follows: TGTGCCATCAGTGGTGACGGACCACATGCCTCAACCTACGAGCAGTACTTC. Its protein product is CAISGDGPHASTYEQYF. The V call is TRBV10-3, the J call TRBJ2-7; D remains unclear. The CDR3 is 17 amino acids. CDR1 and CDR2 from the germline V gene are ENHRY and SYGVKD. V gave up 4 bases and J gave up 2 bases, with 21 bases separating them.

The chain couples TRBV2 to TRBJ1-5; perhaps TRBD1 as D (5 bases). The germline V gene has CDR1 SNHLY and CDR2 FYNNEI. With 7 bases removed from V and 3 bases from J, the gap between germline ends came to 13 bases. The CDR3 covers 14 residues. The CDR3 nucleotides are TGTGCCAGCACCAAGACAGAGGTCAATCAGCCCCAGCATTTT. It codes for CASTKTEVNQPQHF.

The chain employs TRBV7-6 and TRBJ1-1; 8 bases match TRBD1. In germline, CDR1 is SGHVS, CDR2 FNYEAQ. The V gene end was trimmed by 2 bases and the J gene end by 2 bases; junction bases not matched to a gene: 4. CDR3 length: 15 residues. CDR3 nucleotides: TGTGCCAGCAGCTTATCCGGACAGGGAAACACTGAAGCTTTCTTT. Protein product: CASSLSGQGNTEAFF.

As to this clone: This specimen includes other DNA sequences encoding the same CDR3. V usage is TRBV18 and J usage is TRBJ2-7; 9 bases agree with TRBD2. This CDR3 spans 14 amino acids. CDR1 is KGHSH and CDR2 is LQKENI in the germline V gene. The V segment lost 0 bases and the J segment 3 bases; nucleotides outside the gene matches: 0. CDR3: CASSPPSGSYEQYF. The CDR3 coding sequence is TGTGCCAGCTCACCACCTAGCGGGAGCTACGAGCAGTACTTC.

CDR3 in DNA: TGTGCCAGCAGCCAAATAATCTACGAGCAGTACTTC. As protein: CASSQIIYEQYF. The chain has TRBV3-1 (or the pseudogene TRBV3-2) and TRBJ2-7, with no clear D. Trimming took off 2 bases at V and 3 bases at J, with 5 bases between the two ends. The CDR3 contains 12 residues. CDR1 LGHDT and CDR2 YNNKEL come from the germline V gene (reference sequence).

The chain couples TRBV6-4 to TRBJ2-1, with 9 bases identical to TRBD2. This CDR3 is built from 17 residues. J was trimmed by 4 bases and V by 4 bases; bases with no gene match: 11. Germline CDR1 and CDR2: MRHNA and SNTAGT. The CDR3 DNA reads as TGTGCCAGCAGTGGCCTTTCTGGCGGGAGGGATTACAATGAGCAGTTCTTC. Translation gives CASSGLSGGRDYNEQFF.

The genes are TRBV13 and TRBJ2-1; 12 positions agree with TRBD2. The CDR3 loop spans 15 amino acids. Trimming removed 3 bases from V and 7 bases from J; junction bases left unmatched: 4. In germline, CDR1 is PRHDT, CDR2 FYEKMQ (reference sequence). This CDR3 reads CASSLRTSGMNEQFF. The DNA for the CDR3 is TGTGCCAGCAGCTTGCGGACTAGCGGGATGAATGAGCAGTTCTTC.

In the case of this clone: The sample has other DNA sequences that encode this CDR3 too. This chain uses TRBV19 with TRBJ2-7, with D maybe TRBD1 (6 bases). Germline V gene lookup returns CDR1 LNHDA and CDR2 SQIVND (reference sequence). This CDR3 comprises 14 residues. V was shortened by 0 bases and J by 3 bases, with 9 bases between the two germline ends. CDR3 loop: CASSIDRGSYEQYF. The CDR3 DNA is TGTGCCAGTAGTATAGACAGGGGAAGCTACGAGCAGTACTTC.

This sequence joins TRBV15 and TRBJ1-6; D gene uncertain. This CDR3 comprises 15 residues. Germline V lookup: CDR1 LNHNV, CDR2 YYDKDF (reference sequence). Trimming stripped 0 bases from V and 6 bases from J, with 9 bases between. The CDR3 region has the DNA TGTGCCACCAGCAGAGATTGGTCTTTTAATTCACCCCTCCACTTT. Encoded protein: CATSRDWSFNSPLHF. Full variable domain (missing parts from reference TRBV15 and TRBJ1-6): DAMVIQNPRYQVTQFGKPVTLSCSQTLNHNVMYWYQQKSSQAPKLLFHYYDKDFNNEADTPDNFQSRRPNTSFCFLDIRSPGLGDTAMYLCATSRDWSFNSPLHFGNGTRLTVT.

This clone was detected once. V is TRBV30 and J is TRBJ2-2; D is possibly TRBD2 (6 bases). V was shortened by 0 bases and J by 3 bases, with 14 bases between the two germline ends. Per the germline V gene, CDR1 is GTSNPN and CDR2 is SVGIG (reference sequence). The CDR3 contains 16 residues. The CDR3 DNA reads TGTGCCTGGAGTGTCCGCAGGGAGGCGGACACCGGGGAGCTGTTTTTT. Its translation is CAWSVRREADTGELFF.

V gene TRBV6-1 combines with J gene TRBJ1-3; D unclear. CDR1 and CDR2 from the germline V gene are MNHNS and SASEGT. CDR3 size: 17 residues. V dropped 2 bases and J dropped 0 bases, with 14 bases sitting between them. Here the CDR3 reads CASSENHGRSSGNTIYF. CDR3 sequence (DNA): TGTGCCAGCAGTGAAAATCACGGACGTAGCTCTGGAAACACCATATATTTT.